These T cell receptor beta chains were read from a single sample in a study of OX40 agonist ivuxolimab in advanced cancers. Produced via immunoSEQ multiplex PCR; TCRdb's table is partial and in-frame only. There are tens of thousands of clones in the sample; about 80% occur only once, and about 3% lies in the top ten. Sequenced material: CD4+ or CD8+ T cells sorted from blood, taken in a trial of the OX40 agonist ivuxolimab. These TCRs come from an adult with an advanced solid tumor such as melanoma, head and neck, liver or kidney cancer. Each CDR3 is given with its conserved first and last residue. The D gene is left open where the match is weak. Clone size is given for some rows only: seen once, a few or many times, or a class if the clone is expanded.

clone_size	v_call	d_call	j_call	cdr3_aa	cdr3_nt
.	TRBV29-1	TRBD1	TRBJ1-2	CSVSGTVDYTF	TGCAGCGTGTCCGGGACAGTGGACTACACCTTC
.	TRBV7-2	.	TRBJ2-3	CASSSGPQDTQYF	TGTGCCAGCAGCTCGGGGCCTCAGGATACGCAGTATTTT
.	TRBV7-3	.	TRBJ2-3	CASSLSTGATDTQYF	TGTGCCAGCAGCTTAAGCACGGGGGCCACAGATACGCAGTATTTT
.	TRBV11-3	.	TRBJ2-2	CASSLPGHTGELFF	TGTGCCAGCAGCTTACCGGGACACACCGGGGAGCTGTTTTTT
.	TRBV19	.	TRBJ2-1	CASSIKALGSEQFF	TGTGCCAGTAGTATAAAGGCTCTGGGGAGTGAGCAGTTCTTC
.	TRBV11-3	TRBD1	TRBJ2-1	CASSLDGDSYNEQFF	TGTGCCAGCAGCTTAGACGGGGACAGCTACAATGAGCAGTTCTTC
.	TRBV6-1	.	TRBJ1-5	CASSDFRQPQHF	TGTGCCAGCAGTGACTTTCGGCAGCCCCAGCATTTT
.	TRBV28	.	TRBJ1-2	CASSPTLNYGYTF	TGTGCCAGCAGCCCAACACTGAACTATGGCTACACCTTC
.	TRBV19	.	TRBJ1-2	CASSIGSGNYGYTF	TGTGCCAGTAGTATAGGGTCGGGTAACTATGGCTACACCTTC
.	TRBV6-4	.	TRBJ2-3	CASSAEGGTDTQYF	TGTGCCAGCAGTGCCGAGGGAGGCACAGATACGCAGTATTTT
once	TRBV6-5	.	TRBJ1-1	CASSYPGLAGTEAFF	TGTGCCAGCAGTTACCCCGGGCTCGCTGGTACTGAAGCTTTCTTT
.	TRBV7-8	TRBD2	TRBJ2-7	CASSIRTSGGPLAGTQYF	TGTGCCAGCAGCATACGGACTAGCGGGGGGCCTTTGGCGGGGACACAGTACTTC
.	TRBV4-3	TRBD1	TRBJ1-6	CASSPDRGQSSPLHF	TGCGCCAGCAGCCCGGACAGGGGGCAGAGTTCACCCCTCCACTTT
.	TRBV6-1	.	TRBJ2-7	CASRREGEQYF	TGTGCCAGCAGACGAGAAGGAGAGCAGTACTTC
.	TRBV6-1	TRBD1	TRBJ1-2	CASSETGGRFRGYTF	TGTGCCAGCAGTGAGACAGGGGGTAGGTTTCGTGGCTATACCTTC
.	TRBV4-2	TRBD1	TRBJ2-2	CASSHGTGQNTGELFF	TGTGCCAGCAGCCATGGGACAGGACAGAACACCGGGGAGCTGTTTTTT
.	TRBV6-1	.	TRBJ2-7	CASRARSYEQYF	TGTGCCAGCAGGGCTAGGAGCTACGAGCAGTACTTC
.	TRBV27	.	TRBJ2-2	CASSQTGTRKTGELFF	TGTGCCAGCAGCCAAACGGGGACAAGGAAGACCGGGGAGCTGTTTTTT
.	TRBV7-8	.	TRBJ1-1	CASSLAGTTEAFF	TGTGCCAGCAGCTTAGCCGGGACCACTGAAGCTTTCTTT
.	TRBV15	TRBD1	TRBJ1-2	CATSKDRNYGYTF	TGTGCCACCAGCAAGGACAGGAACTATGGCTACACCTTC
few	TRBV7-9	.	TRBJ2-3	CASSLAQLTDTQYF	TGTGCCAGCAGCTTAGCCCAGCTCACAGATACGCAGTATTTT
.	TRBV14	TRBD1	TRBJ2-7	CASSPLGTGPYEQYF	TGTGCCAGCAGCCCCCTCGGGACAGGGCCCTACGAGCAGTACTTC
.	TRBV9	.	TRBJ1-3	CASSVVGRASSGNTIYF	TGTGCCAGCAGCGTAGTGGGCAGGGCAAGCTCTGGAAACACCATATATTTT
.	TRBV4-1	.	TRBJ2-5	CASSQDELLQETQYF	TGCGCCAGCAGCCAAGATGAGCTCCTCCAAGAGACCCAGTACTTC
.	TRBV29-1	.	TRBJ1-2	CSVRVGDYGYTF	TGCAGCGTGCGGGTAGGGGACTATGGCTACACCTTC
few	TRBV5-8	TRBD1	TRBJ1-2	CASNPGQGAVGYTF	TGTGCCAGCAATCCGGGACAGGGGGCGGTTGGCTACACCTTC
.	TRBV11-3	TRBD1	TRBJ2-7	CASSETGEYEQYF	TGTGCCAGCAGCGAAACAGGGGAATACGAGCAGTACTTC
.	TRBV5-5	TRBD2	TRBJ2-7	CASSPGGGWTYEQYF	TGTGCCAGCAGTCCGGGAGGGGGATGGACCTACGAGCAGTACTTC
once	TRBV4-1	TRBD2	TRBJ2-7	CASSLQRGGTYEQYF	TGCGCCAGCAGCCTCCAACGGGGGGGCACCTACGAGCAGTACTTC
.	TRBV7-9	TRBD1	TRBJ1-4	CASSSGQGEEKLFF	TGTGCCAGCAGCTCCGGACAGGGAGAGGAAAAACTGTTTTTT
.	TRBV7-8	.	TRBJ2-2	CASSPAGTGELFF	TGTGCCAGCAGTCCCGCGGGGACCGGGGAGCTGTTTTTT
few	TRBV7-2	TRBD1	TRBJ1-6	CASSDGQGTSPLHF	TGTGCCAGCAGCGACGGACAGGGTACTTCACCCCTCCACTTT
.	TRBV19	.	TRBJ1-4	CASSIQGGEKLFF	TGTGCCAGTAGTATTCAGGGTGGTGAAAAACTGTTTTTT
.	TRBV7-3	.	TRBJ2-1	CASSQGSYEQFF	TGTGCCAGCAGTCAGGGGAGCTATGAGCAGTTCTTC
.	TRBV29-1	.	TRBJ2-7	CSVGRGSDEQYF	TGCAGCGTTGGGAGAGGGAGCGACGAGCAGTACTTC
.	TRBV5-1	TRBD1	TRBJ2-1	CASSLGGTGDHNEQFF	TGCGCCAGCAGCTTGGGCGGGACAGGGGACCACAATGAGCAGTTCTTC
.	TRBV28	TRBD2	TRBJ2-4	CASTSGGHGKNIQYF	TGTGCCAGCACTAGCGGGGGCCACGGCAAAAACATTCAGTACTTC
few	TRBV2	.	TRBJ2-2	CASSEALAGTGELFF	TGTGCCAGCAGTGAAGCGCTGGCAGGGACCGGGGAGCTGTTTTTT
.	TRBV28	TRBD1	TRBJ1-1	CASSSPSTGPTEAFF	TGTGCCAGCAGTAGCCCCTCGACAGGGCCCACTGAAGCTTTCTTT
.	TRBV28	.	TRBJ1-6	CASSLRSSYNSPLHF	TGTGCCAGCAGTTTAAGAAGCTCCTATAATTCACCCCTCCACTTT
.	TRBV18	TRBD1	TRBJ2-1	CASSPTGTGPYNEQFF	TGTGCCAGCTCACCAACCGGGACAGGCCCTTACAATGAGCAGTTCTTC
.	TRBV6-1	.	TRBJ2-3	CASSERAGADTQYF	TGTGCCAGCAGTGAAAGGGCAGGCGCAGATACGCAGTATTTT
.	TRBV5-4	TRBD1	TRBJ1-2	CASSLTGGAVYGYTF	TGTGCCAGCAGCTTAACAGGGGGCGCGGTCTATGGCTACACCTTC
.	TRBV2	.	TRBJ1-4	CASSPGHWREKLFF	TGTGCCAGCAGTCCGGGACATTGGCGGGAAAAACTGTTTTTT
few	TRBV18	.	TRBJ2-7	CASSPLDEQYF	TGTGCCAGCTCACCTCTCGACGAGCAGTACTTC